The clone carrying this T cell receptor beta chain has only a few counts. What it binds is not known. TCRdb reprocessed the reads via MiXCR and lists one record per CDR3 protein. This sample yields 300,000 to 400,000 distinct CDR3 sequences, of which about 29% are seen a single time; 20% belongs to the top ten. With V trimmed by 8 bases and J by 6 bases, 9 bases remained unmatched. The CDR3 sequence is 14 residues long. Germline CDR1 MDHEN, CDR2 SYDVKM. These data belong to a study of T cell repertoires in cytomegalovirus infection. The source is a human donor in good health (CMV status not recorded). Some clones in this sample may be carry-over from other donors' samples. This specimen was cultured PBMCs, taken from culture after CMV antigen stimulation. The rearrangement joins TRBV28 to TRBJ1-5, with 8 bases lining up with TRBD1. CDR3 DNA: TGTGCCAGCCGCCCAGGGGGCGCAGGTCAGCCCCAGCATTTT. Amino acid sequence: CASRPGGAGQPQHF.